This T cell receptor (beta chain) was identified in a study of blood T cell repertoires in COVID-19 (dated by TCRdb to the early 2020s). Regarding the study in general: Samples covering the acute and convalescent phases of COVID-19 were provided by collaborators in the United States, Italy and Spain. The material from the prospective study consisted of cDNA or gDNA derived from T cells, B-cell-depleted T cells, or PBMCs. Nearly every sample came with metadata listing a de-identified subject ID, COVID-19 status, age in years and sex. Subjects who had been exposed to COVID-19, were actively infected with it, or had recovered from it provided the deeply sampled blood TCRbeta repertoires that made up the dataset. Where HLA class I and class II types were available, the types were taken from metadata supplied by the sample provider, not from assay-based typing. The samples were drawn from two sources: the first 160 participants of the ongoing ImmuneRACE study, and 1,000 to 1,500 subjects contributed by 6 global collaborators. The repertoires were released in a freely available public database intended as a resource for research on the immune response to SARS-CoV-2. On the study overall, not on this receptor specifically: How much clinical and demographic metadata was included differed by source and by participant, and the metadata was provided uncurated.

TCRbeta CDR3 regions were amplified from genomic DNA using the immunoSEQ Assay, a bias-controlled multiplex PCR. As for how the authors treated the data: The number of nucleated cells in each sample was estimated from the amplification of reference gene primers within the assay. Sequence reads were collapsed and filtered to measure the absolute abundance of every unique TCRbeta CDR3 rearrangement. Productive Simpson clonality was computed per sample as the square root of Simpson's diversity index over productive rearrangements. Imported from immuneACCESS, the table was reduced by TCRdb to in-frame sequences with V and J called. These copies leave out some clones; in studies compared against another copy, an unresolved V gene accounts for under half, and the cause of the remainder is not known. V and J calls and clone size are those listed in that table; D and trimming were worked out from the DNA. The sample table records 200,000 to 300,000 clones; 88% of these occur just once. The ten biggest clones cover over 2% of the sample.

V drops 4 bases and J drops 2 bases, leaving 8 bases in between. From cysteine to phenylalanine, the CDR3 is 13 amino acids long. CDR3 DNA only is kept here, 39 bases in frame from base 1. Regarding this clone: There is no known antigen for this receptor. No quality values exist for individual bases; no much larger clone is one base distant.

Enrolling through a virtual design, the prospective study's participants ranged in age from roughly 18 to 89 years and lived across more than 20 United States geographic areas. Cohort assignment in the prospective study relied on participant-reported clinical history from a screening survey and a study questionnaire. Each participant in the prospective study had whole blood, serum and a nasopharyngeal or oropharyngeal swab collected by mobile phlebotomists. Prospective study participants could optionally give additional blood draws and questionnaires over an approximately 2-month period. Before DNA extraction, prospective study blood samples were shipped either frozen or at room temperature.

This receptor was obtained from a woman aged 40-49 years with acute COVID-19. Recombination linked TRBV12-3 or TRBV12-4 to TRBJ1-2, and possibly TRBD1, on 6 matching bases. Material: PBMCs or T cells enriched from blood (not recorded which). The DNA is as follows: TGTGCCAGCAGTTCGACAGGCAACTATGGCTACACCTTC. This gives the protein CASSSTGNYGYTF.